The 17 T cell receptor beta chains presented below share a single source sample, sequenced in a study of beta chain features in type 1 diabetes. The isolated RNA, all of it, was reverse transcribed, so expressed TCRB transcripts were what got sequenced. This table comes from immunoSEQ multiplex PCR, and its TCRdb copy is limited to in-frame clones, with some not included. Of some 40,000 clones in the sample, around 49% were seen once. Sequencing input: central memory CD4+ T cells from blood. The receptors were sampled from a woman under 30 in good health.

The V call is TRBV5-1, the J call TRBJ2-5; D perhaps matches TRBD2 (5 bases). CDR3 size: 15 residues. The V gene lost 0 bases and the J gene lost 2 bases, with 11 bases spanning the gap. Germline values: CDR1 SGHRS, CDR2 YFSETQ. The CDR3 is CASSLAGNNQETQYF. The CDR3, as DNA: TGCGCCAGCAGCTTGGCGGGAAACAATCAAGAGACCCAGTACTTC.

The chain combines TRBV27 with TRBJ2-2, with 7 positions matching TRBD1. Germline CDR1 reads MNHEY; CDR2 reads SMNVEV (reference sequence). J gave up 6 bases and V 5 bases, and 12 bases lay outside the gene matches. CDR3 length equals 16 residues. CDR3 loop: CASSLRQGPLAGELFF. CDR3 sequence (DNA): TGTGCCAGCAGTCTCCGACAGGGACCGCTGGCCGGGGAGCTGTTTTTT.

A few counts support this clone. The gene calls are TRBV14 and TRBJ2-1; D might be TRBD2 (5 bases). V lost 4 bases, J lost 7 bases, and 17 bases lay in between. Germline V lookup: CDR1 SGHDN, CDR2 FVKESK. CDR3 size: 15 residues. CDR3 loop: CASSLTSSSVNEQFF. As DNA, the CDR3 is TGTGCCAGCAGCCTTACCTCTAGCTCTGTAAATGAGCAGTTCTTC.

CDR3 amino acids: CASSGRTGGRNTEAFF. The CDR3 bases are TGTGCCAGCAGCGGAAGGACAGGGGGCCGGAACACTGAAGCTTTCTTT. The V gene is TRBV5-4, the J gene TRBJ1-1; the match to TRBD1 covers 11 bases. Germline CDR1 is SGHNT and CDR2 is YYREEE (reference sequence). The CDR3 contains 16 residues. Germline trimming cut 4 bases from V and 1 base from J; bases unmatched to any gene: 6.

The rearrangement uses TRBV6-5 and TRBJ2-1; D might be TRBD1 (7 bases). Trimming took off 2 bases at V and 4 bases at J, with 12 bases between the two ends. CDR3 length: 15 amino acids. Germline CDR1 MNHEY, CDR2 SVGAGI. Here the CDR3 reads CASSYQGGAYNEQFF. The CDR3 bases are TGTGCCAGCAGTTACCAGGGGGGAGCTTACAATGAGCAGTTCTTC.

Details on this clone: At one end, the junction sequence differs from germline, possibly due to a read error. The genes are TRBV18 and TRBJ1-5; possible D gene TRBD1, 5 bases. Germline CDR1 is KGHSH and CDR2 is LQKENI. The CDR3 runs to 15 residues. DNA of the CDR3: TGTGCCAGCCCACCGGGGCGGGGAGAGGATCAGCCCCAGCATTTT. Translating gives CASPPGRGEDQPQHF.

This clone was recorded a few times. V gene TRBV10-3 combines with J gene TRBJ2-7; 10 bases match TRBD1. The CDR3 contains 13 residues. The ends lost 8 bases at V and 1 base at J; junction bases unmatched: 2. CDR1 and CDR2 from the germline V gene are ENHRY and SYGVKD. The CDR3 sequence is CAIGTGASYEQYF. CDR3 DNA: TGTGCCATCGGGACAGGGGCTTCCTACGAGCAGTACTTC.

V gene TRBV9 combines with J gene TRBJ1-2; possible D gene TRBD1, 5 bases. The germline V gene has CDR1 SGDLS and CDR2 YYNGEE. This CDR3 is 14 amino acids long. V was clipped by 3 bases and J by 3 bases, with 12 bases between them. DNA of the CDR3: TGTGCCAGCAGCGCAGGGAGGCCGGACTATGGCTACACCTTC. Its protein product is CASSAGRPDYGYTF.

This clone showed up just a few times. The gene calls are TRBV19 and TRBJ1-1; possibly TRBD1 for D (5 bases). Deletions cut 5 bases from V and 2 bases from J, with 15 bases between. CDR1 and CDR2 (germline): LNHDA, SQIVND (reference sequence). The CDR3 length is 15 residues. CDR3 loop: CASSQHTGANTEAFF. CDR3 DNA: TGTGCCAGTAGTCAGCATACAGGAGCCAACACTGAAGCTTTCTTT.

This clone has just a few counts. V and J are TRBV6-6 and TRBJ2-5; maybe TRBD1 (7 bases). This CDR3 is built from 14 residues. Trimming pared 7 bases from V and 2 bases from J, leaving 14 bases between. Germline V gene sequence: CDR1 MNHNY, CDR2 SVGAGI (reference sequence). CDR3 sequence (DNA): TGTGCCAGCAATCCACAGGGGACTCAAGAGACCCAGTACTTC. Translating gives CASNPQGTQETQYF.

The chain joins TRBV7-9 to TRBJ2-1; 9 positions agree with TRBD1. The CDR3 runs 15 residues. The V and J ends lost 4 bases and 6 bases, in that order; junction bases with no gene match: 7. In germline, CDR1 is SEHNR, CDR2 FQNEAQ (reference sequence). CDR3 region: CASSSGQGGGNEQFF. CDR3 DNA sequence: TGTGCCAGCAGCTCGGGACAGGGAGGAGGCAATGAGCAGTTCTTC.

This chain uses TRBV7-8 with TRBJ2-2, with 7 bases aligning to TRBD1. Germline trimming cut 4 bases from V and 3 bases from J; bases unmatched to any gene: 2. Germline CDR1 reads SGHVS; CDR2 reads FQNEAQ. The CDR3 length is 14 residues. Here the CDR3 DNA reads TGTGCCAGCAGCTCTGGGACAGACACCGGGGAGCTGTTTTTT. Protein: CASSSGTDTGELFF.

The chain carries TRBV30 and TRBJ1-2; the match to TRBD1 covers 8 bases. After removal of 4 bases from V and 6 bases from J, the junction contained 4 bases not matched to a gene. Germline CDR1 reads GTSNPN; CDR2 reads SVGIG (reference sequence). The CDR3 spans 12 residues. The CDR3: CAWMTGVDGYTF. The CDR3, as DNA: TGTGCCTGGATGACAGGGGTGGATGGCTACACCTTC.

The chain joins TRBV5-1 to TRBJ2-3; 12 bases map to TRBD2. From germline, CDR1 is SGHRS and CDR2 YFSETQ. CDR3 length equals 16 residues. V lost 2 bases and J lost 2; bases outside the gene matches: 3. CDR3 protein: CASSFGLAGYTDTQYF. CDR3 nucleotides: TGCGCCAGCAGCTTCGGACTAGCGGGGTACACAGATACGCAGTATTTT.

This clone was seen a few times. The chain has TRBV30 and TRBJ2-1; 11 bases agree with TRBD2. Germline CDR1 is GTSNPN and CDR2 is SVGIG (reference sequence). The CDR3 consists of 14 residues. V was clipped by 3 bases and J by 11 bases; unmatched bases: 9. The CDR3 reads CAWRTSGALRKQFF. Here the CDR3 DNA reads TGTGCCTGGAGGACTAGCGGGGCCTTGAGGAAGCAGTTCTTC.

The DNA for the CDR3 is TGTGCCAGCAGCACGGACAGGTCGTCCGGGGAGCTGTTTTTT. It is translated as CASSTDRSSGELFF. The chain employs TRBV5-4 and TRBJ2-2; 7 bases line up with TRBD1. The trim removed 4 bases at V and 6 bases at J, leaving 6 bases unmatched. CDR1 SGHNT and CDR2 YYREEE come from the germline V gene (reference sequence). The CDR3 loop spans 14 amino acids.

The genes are TRBV28 and TRBJ2-1; D perhaps matches TRBD2 (5 bases). Trimming took 6 bases from V and 6 from J, leaving 24 bases between them. The length of the CDR3 is 17 residues. Looked up from germline, CDR1 is MDHEN and CDR2 is SYDVKM. This chain's CDR3 is CASRPVLGPELGNEQFF. CDR3 nucleotides: TGTGCCAGCAGACCAGTCTTAGGCCCCGAACTAGGCAATGAGCAGTTCTTC.